This record concerns one T cell receptor (beta chain) sequence. This entry belongs to a study of OX40 agonist ivuxolimab in advanced cancers. Study at large: Partial responses, seen in three patients, involved one hepatocellular carcinoma and two cutaneous melanomas.

Germline CDR1 reads SGHDT; CDR2 reads YYEEEE. The CDR3 extends over 16 amino acids. The ends lost 0 bases at V and 9 bases at J; junction bases unmatched: 9. Some clones are missing from TCRdb's copy, which holds only in-frame ones; the method was immunoSEQ multiplex PCR. Of roughly 90,000 clones in the sample, approximately 91% are singletons; the top ten hold around 0.34%. This chain uses TRBV5-6 with TRBJ2-1; the match to TRBD1 covers 10 bases. The sequence was obtained from an adult with an advanced solid tumor such as melanoma, head and neck, liver or kidney cancer. The material was CD4+ or CD8+ T cells sorted from blood, obtained in a trial of the OX40 agonist ivuxolimab. The CDR3 DNA reads TGTGCCAGCAGCTTGGTGGGGACAGGGGTCAAGGGTGAGCAGTTCTTC. As protein: CASSLVGTGVKGEQFF.